The source of this T cell receptor (beta chain) is a study of T cell repertoires in ileal Crohn's disease. Study summary: M6 samples are neoterminal ileum biopsies from postoperative colonoscopy. General study results and limits: Compared with non-smokers, active smokers at surgery showed more clonal expansions. Sorted CD8 T cells held more high-frequency clones than CD4.

The method was immunoSEQ multiplex PCR; TCRdb's version includes in-frame clones alone and lacks a portion of them. The data show about 60,000 clones, approximately 91% seen once. Germline V lookup: CDR1 SGHAT, CDR2 FQNNGV. The CDR3 has 15 residues. The V gene end was trimmed by 5 bases and the J gene end by 4 bases; junction bases not matched to a gene: 5. Time point described: neoterminal ileum biopsy at postoperative endoscopy, about 6 months after surgery. As for this clone: Its target is unknown.

This sequence joins TRBV11-2 and TRBJ2-6, with 7 bases matching TRBD2. The sequence derives from an adult with Crohn's disease. Sequencing used ileal tissue. The CDR3 is CASSHGRAGANVLTF. The CDR3 DNA reads TGTGCCAGCAGCCATGGGAGGGCCGGGGCCAACGTCCTGACTTTC.